These 12 T cell receptor beta chains originate from one sample sequenced in a study of tumor-infiltrating lymphocytes in primary liver carcinoma (dated by TCRdb to about 2017). TCRdb records Illumina HiSeq 2500 as the sequencer. Using a constant-region primer and ProtoScript II reverse transcriptase, TCRbeta-specific cDNA was reverse-transcribed from roughly 500 ng total RNA. The TCRbeta libraries were prepared through three rounds of nested multiplex PCR following a slightly modified ARM-PCR procedure. Multiplex TRBV1-TRBV30 forward primers and a Cbeta reverse primer were used in the first two PCR rounds, each of which was run for around 10 cycles. TCRdb itself trimmed the public reads at Q25 with fastp, ran MiXCR and retained productive beta chains. A single entry per CDR3 protein holds the most common genes and DNA from its merged rows. The sample table lists about 74,000 distinct CDR3 sequences, over 60% of them with a count of one. The ten most abundant clones make up 28% of the sample.

Without any cell sorting, total RNA and DNA were extracted together from 20-30 mg of bulk tissue using the AllPrep DNA/RNA mini kit. The sequencing sample was made of liver tumor tissue from sampling region 4. Explained via the paper, the cell subset or site label denotes: tumor region T4, right-lateral pole. The source of these receptors is a middle-aged man with primary liver carcinoma and hepatitis B virus infection.

This clonotype was detected only a few times. The gene calls are TRBV21-1 and TRBJ1-6. TRBV21-1 is tagged as a pseudogene. The CDR3 is 17 amino acids. The CDR3 region has the DNA TGTGCCAGCGCCACGTATCGTGCGGGCTGGAGAAATTCACCCCTCCACTTT. As protein: CASATYRAGWRNSPLHF.

As for this clonotype: Compared with germline, one end of the junction differs, possibly owing to a read error. V gene TRBV29-1 combines with J gene TRBJ2-3; TRBD2 matches 9 bases. Germline-derived CDR1 and CDR2 are SQVTM and ANQGSEA. The CDR3 covers 15 residues. The CDR3 DNA is TGCAGCGTTGGACTAGCGGAGAGACTCACGGATACGCAGTTTTTT. Protein sequence: CSVGLAERLTDTQFF.

The rearrangement uses TRBV12-3 or TRBV12-4 and TRBJ2-3; 11 nucleotides agree with TRBD2. CDR3 length: 15 amino acids. With 8 bases clipped from V and 3 bases from J, the junction kept 7 bases outside the gene matches. The CDR3 is CASRPGTSGTDTQYF. The CDR3, as DNA: TGTGCCAGCCGTCCCGGGACTAGCGGAACAGATACGCAGTATTTT.

Notes on this clonotype: The CDR3 does not close with the conserved phenylalanine or tryptophan, likely indicating a read error. The genes are TRBV11-2 and TRBJ2-3; D unclear. This CDR3 contains 15 residues. V gave up 10 bases and J gave up 0 bases, with 17 bases separating them. The V gene's germline CDR1 is SGHAT and CDR2 FQNNGV. The CDR3 region is CANNLGVPSTDTQYS. CDR3 sequence (DNA): TGTGCCAACAACTTAGGAGTCCCCAGCACAGATACGCAGTATTCT.

This clonotype was seen a few times. One junction end does not reproduce the germline sequence, and a read error may be involved. The V call is TRBV29-1, the J call TRBJ1-1; TRBD1 aligns across 7 bases. The CDR3 loop spans 14 amino acids. Germline CDR1 is SQVTM and CDR2 is ANQGSEA. CDR3 nucleotide sequence: TGCAGCGTTGCCATCCGGGACAGCAACACCGAAGCTTTCTTT. Translated, it gives CSVAIRDSNTEAFF.

This clonotype showed up many times. CDR3 nucleotide sequence: TGCGCCAGCAGCGAACCCGAGACAGGGGAAACTGAAGCTTTCTTT. Its protein is CASSEPETGETEAFF. The chain uses TRBV4-1 and TRBJ1-1; 8 bases align to TRBD1. The V and J ends lost 5 bases and 5 bases, in that order; junction bases with no gene match: 10. Germline V gene sequence: CDR1 MGHRA, CDR2 YSYEKL. The CDR3 length is 15 residues.

For this clonotype: Germline is not matched at one junction end, which may reflect a read error. The J gene is TRBJ1-4, the V gene TRBV2, with D perhaps matching TRBD1 (5 bases). Germline V gene lookup returns CDR1 SNHLY and CDR2 FYNNEI. This CDR3 is built from 14 residues. The CDR3 here is CVSRATRTNEKLFF. The DNA for the CDR3 is TGTGTCAGCAGGGCCACGAGAACTAATGAAAAACTGTTTTTT.

This clonotype showed up many times. This rearrangement joins TRBV30 to TRBJ2-1; TRBD2 matches at 12 bases. V trimming: 1 base; J trimming: 10 bases; junction bases outside the gene matches: 5. The CDR3 totals 14 residues. Germline CDR1 and CDR2: GTSNPN and SVGIG (reference sequence). The CDR3 DNA sequence: TGTGCCTGGAGTGCACTAGCGGGAGGCGGGGAGCAGTTCTTC. Translation: CAWSALAGGGEQFF.

Comments on this clonotype: One junction end does not reproduce the germline sequence, and a read error may be involved. This chain uses TRBV6-1 with TRBJ2-7; D unclear. Per germline, CDR1 MNHNS and CDR2 SASEGT. The CDR3 sequence is 16 residues long. In nucleotides, the CDR3 is TGTGCCAGCAGCGAAGGCCAGGCAGACCCCTCCTACGATCAGTACTTC. This sequence encodes CASSEGQADPSYDQYF.

For this clonotype: Germline is not matched at one junction end, which may reflect a read error. The chain recombines TRBV14 with TRBJ2-3; 13 nucleotides line up with TRBD2. Germline-derived CDR1 and CDR2 are SGHDN and FVKESK. The CDR3 has 15 residues. The CDR3 loop is CASSRGTSGIDTQYF. CDR3 nucleotide sequence: TGTGCCAGCAGCCGAGGGACTAGCGGGATAGATACGCAATATTTT.

Comments on this clonotype: Possible read error: a much larger clone is one base away. The J gene is TRBJ1-1, the V gene TRBV5-1; D is perhaps TRBD1 (5 bases). CDR1 is SGHRS and CDR2 is YFSETQ in the germline V gene. Deletions cut 3 bases from V and 1 base from J, with 16 bases between. This CDR3 spans 16 amino acids. CDR3 sequence reads: CASSSLTGVGNTEAFF. In DNA, the CDR3 is TGCGCCAGCAGCTCCCTCACGGGGGTTGGGAACACTGAAGCTTTCTTT.

As concerns this clonotype: As the CDR3 is not closed by the conserved phenylalanine or tryptophan, this likely results from a read error. This rearrangement joins TRBV10-3 to TRBJ2-1; D is unclear. The CDR3 totals 14 residues. Germline lookup yields CDR1 ENHRY and CDR2 SYGVKD. In DNA form, the CDR3 reads TGCGCCATCAGCGAGTCTAGGGCGGCCGATGAGCAGTTCATC. Translated: CAISESRAADEQFI.